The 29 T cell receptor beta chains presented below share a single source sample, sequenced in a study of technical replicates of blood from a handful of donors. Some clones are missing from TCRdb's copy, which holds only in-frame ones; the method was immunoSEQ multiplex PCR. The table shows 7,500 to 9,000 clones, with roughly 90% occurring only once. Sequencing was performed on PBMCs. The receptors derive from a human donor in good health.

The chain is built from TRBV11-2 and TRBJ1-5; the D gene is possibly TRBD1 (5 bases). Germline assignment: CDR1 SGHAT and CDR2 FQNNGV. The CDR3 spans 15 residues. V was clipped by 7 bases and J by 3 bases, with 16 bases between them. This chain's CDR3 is CASTQSAGYNQPQHF. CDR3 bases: TGTGCCAGCACTCAGTCGGCAGGGTACAATCAGCCCCAGCATTTT.

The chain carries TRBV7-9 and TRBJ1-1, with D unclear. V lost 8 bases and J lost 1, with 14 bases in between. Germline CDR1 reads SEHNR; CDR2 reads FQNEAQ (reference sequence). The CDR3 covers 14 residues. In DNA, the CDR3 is TGTGCCAGCCGCCCGGAGGTGGGGAACACTGAAGCTTTCTTT. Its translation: CASRPEVGNTEAFF.

The CDR3 bases are TGTGCCAGCAGCGGACAGGGGGCAAACTACAATGAGCAGTTCTTC. Its translation is CASSGQGANYNEQFF. This sequence joins TRBV9 and TRBJ2-1, with 10 positions matching TRBD1. J lost 3 bases, V lost 3 bases, and 3 bases had no gene match. The CDR3 totals 15 residues. CDR1 and CDR2 (germline): SGDLS, YYNGEE.

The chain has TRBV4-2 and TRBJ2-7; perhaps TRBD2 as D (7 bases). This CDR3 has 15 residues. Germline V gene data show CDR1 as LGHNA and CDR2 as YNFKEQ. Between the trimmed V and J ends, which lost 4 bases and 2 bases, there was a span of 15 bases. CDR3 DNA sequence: TGTGCCAGCAGCCCCAACCGGGGGGCCCCCTACGAGCAGTACTTC. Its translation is CASSPNRGAPYEQYF.

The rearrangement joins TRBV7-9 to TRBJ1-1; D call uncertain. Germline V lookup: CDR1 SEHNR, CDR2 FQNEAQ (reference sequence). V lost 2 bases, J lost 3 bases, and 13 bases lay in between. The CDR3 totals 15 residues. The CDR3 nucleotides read TGTGCCAGCAGCTTACCCCTCGGGAGGGACACTGAAGCTTTCTTT. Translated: CASSLPLGRDTEAFF.

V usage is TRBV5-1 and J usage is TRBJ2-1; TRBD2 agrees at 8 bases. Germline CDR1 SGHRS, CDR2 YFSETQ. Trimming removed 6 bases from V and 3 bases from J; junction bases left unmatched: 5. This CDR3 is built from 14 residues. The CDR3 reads CASTPGLDYNEQFF. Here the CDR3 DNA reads TGCGCCAGCACCCCGGGACTAGACTACAATGAGCAGTTCTTC.

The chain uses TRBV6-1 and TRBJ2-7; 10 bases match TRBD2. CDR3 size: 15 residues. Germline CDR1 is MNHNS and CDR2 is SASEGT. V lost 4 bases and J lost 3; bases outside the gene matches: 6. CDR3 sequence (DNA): TGTGCCAGCAGTGTTGGTAGCGGGAGGAACTACGAGCAGTACTTC. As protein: CASSVGSGRNYEQYF.

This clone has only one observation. CDR3 in DNA: TGTGCCAGTAGTATCGTGGGGGCGGACCACCTAGCCAAAAACATTCAGTACTTC. It encodes CASSIVGADHLAKNIQYF. V usage is TRBV19 and J usage is TRBJ2-4, with D perhaps matching TRBD1 (6 bases). Germline values: CDR1 LNHDA, CDR2 SQIVND (reference sequence). This CDR3 spans 18 amino acids. Trimming cost V 3 bases and J 0 bases, with 18 bases left between them.

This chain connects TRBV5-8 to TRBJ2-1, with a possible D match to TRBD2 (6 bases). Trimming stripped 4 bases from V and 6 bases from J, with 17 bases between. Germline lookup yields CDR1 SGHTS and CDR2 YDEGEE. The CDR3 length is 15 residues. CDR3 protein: CASSAAPGTANEQFF. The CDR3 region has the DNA TGTGCCAGCAGCGCGGCCCCCGGGACTGCCAATGAGCAGTTCTTC.

Here the CDR3 reads CASSSTLRRQGSEQYF. In DNA, the CDR3 is TGCGCCAGCAGCTCCACCCTCCGGAGACAGGGGAGCGAGCAGTACTTC. The chain combines TRBV5-1 with TRBJ2-7; TRBD1 aligns across 8 bases. The trim removed 3 bases at V and 6 bases at J, leaving 14 bases unmatched. Germline V CDR1 and CDR2: SGHRS, YFSETQ. This CDR3 is 16 amino acids long.

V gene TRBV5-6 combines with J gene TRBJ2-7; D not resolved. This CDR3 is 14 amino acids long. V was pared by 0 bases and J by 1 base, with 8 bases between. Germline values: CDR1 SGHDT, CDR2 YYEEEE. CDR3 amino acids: CASSLGAISYEQYF. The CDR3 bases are TGTGCCAGCAGCTTGGGGGCGATATCCTACGAGCAGTACTTC.

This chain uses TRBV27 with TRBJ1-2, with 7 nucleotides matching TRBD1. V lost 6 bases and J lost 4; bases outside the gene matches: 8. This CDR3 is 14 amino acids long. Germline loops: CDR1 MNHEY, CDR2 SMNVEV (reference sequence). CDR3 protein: CASRSGDRIYGYTF. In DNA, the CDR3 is TGTGCCAGCAGGAGTGGGGACAGAATCTATGGCTACACCTTC.

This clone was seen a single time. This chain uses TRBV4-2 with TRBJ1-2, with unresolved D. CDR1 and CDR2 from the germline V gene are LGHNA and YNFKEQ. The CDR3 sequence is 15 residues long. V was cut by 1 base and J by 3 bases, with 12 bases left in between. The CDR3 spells CASSQAALPDYGYTF. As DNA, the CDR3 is TGTGCCAGCAGCCAAGCTGCGCTACCGGACTATGGCTACACCTTC.

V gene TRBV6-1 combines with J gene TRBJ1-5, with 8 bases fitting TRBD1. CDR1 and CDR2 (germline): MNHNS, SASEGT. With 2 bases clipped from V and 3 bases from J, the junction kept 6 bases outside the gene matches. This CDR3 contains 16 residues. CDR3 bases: TGTGCCAGCAGTGAACACGCAGGGGGCAACAATCAGCCCCAGCATTTT. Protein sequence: CASSEHAGGNNQPQHF.

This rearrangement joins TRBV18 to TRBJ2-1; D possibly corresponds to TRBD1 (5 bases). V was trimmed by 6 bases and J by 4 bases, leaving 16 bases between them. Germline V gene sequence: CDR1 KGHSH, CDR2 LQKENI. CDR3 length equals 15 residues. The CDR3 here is CASSLTVAGYNEQFF. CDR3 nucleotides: TGTGCCAGCTCCTTGACCGTAGCAGGGTACAATGAGCAGTTCTTC.

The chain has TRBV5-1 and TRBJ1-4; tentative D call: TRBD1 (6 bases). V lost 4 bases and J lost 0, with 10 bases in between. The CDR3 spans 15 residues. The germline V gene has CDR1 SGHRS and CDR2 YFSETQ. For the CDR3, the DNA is TGCGCCAGCAGCCAAGGGGGATCAACTAATGAAAAACTGTTTTTT. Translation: CASSQGGSTNEKLFF.

CDR3 in DNA: TGTGCCAGCAGTCATACTGACGGGATGAACACTGAAGCTTTCTTT. Translation gives CASSHTDGMNTEAFF. The V and J genes are TRBV7-9 and TRBJ1-1, with unresolved D. This CDR3 region has 15 residues. CDR1 is SEHNR and CDR2 is FQNEAQ in the germline V gene (reference sequence). V was clipped by 6 bases and J by 0 bases, with 14 bases between them.

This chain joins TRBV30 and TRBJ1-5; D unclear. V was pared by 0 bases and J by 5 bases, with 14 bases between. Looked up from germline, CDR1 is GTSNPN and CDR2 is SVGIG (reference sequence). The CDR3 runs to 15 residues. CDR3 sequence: CAWSVRTGYDQPQHF. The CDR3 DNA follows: TGTGCCTGGAGTGTACGTACGGGTTACGATCAGCCCCAGCATTTT.

The CDR3 sequence: CASSAGGSNQPQHF. The CDR3 region has the DNA TGTGCCAGCAGCGCAGGAGGTAGCAATCAGCCCCAGCATTTT. This chain links TRBV2 with TRBJ1-5; D uncertain. Germline lookup yields CDR1 SNHLY and CDR2 FYNNEI. The CDR3 extends over 14 amino acids. V gave up 6 bases and J gave up 0 bases, with 9 bases separating them. Full variable domain (rest looked up from reference TRBV2 and TRBJ1-5): EPEVTQTPSHQVTQMGQEVILRCVPISNHLYFYWYRQILGQKVEFLVSFYNNEISEKSEIFDDQFSVERPDGSNFTLKIRSTKLEDSAMYFCASSAGGSNQPQHFGDGTRLSIL.

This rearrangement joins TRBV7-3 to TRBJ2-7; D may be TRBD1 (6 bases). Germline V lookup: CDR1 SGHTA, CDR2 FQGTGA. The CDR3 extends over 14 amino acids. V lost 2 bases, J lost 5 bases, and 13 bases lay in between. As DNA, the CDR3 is TGTGCCAGCAGCTTATATCTGGGGGCAAACGAGCAGTACTTC. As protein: CASSLYLGANEQYF. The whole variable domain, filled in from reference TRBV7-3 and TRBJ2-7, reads GAGVSQTPSNKVTEKGKYVELRCDPISGHTALYWYRQSLGQGPEFLIYFQGTGAADDSGLPNDRFFAVRPEGSVSTLKIQRTERGDSAVYLCASSLYLGANEQYFGPGTRLTVT.

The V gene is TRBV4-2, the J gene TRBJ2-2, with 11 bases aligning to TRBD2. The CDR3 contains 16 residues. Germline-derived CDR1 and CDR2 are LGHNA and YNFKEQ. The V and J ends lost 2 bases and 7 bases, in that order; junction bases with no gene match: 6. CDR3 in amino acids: CASSQIEGLAGGELFF. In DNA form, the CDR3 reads TGTGCCAGCAGCCAAATTGAAGGACTAGCGGGCGGGGAGCTGTTTTTT.

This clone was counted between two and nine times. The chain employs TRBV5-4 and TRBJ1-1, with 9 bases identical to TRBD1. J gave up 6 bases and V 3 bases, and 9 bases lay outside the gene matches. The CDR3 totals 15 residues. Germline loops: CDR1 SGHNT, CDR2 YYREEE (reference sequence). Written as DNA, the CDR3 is TGTGCCAGCAGCTCAGACGGGACAGGGTTCTCTGAAGCTTTCTTT. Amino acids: CASSSDGTGFSEAFF.

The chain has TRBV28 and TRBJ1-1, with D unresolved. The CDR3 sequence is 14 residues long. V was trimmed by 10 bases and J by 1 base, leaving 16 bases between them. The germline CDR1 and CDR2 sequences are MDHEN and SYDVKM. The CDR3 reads CATYNSERNTEAFF. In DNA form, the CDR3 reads TGTGCCACCTATAATTCGGAGAGGAACACTGAAGCTTTCTTT.

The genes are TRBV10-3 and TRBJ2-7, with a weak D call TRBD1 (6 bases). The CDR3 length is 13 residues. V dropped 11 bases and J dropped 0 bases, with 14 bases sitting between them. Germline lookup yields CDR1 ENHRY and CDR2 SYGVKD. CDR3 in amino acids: CAARGRLSYEQYF. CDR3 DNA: TGTGCCGCCAGGGGACGGCTCTCCTACGAGCAGTACTTC.

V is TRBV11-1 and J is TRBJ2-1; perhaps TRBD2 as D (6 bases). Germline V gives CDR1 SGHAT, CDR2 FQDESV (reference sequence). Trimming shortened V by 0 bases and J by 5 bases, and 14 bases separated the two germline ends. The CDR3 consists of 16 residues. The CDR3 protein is CASSLAGTGINNEQFF. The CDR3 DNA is TGTGCCAGCAGCTTAGCCGGGACTGGAATAAACAATGAGCAGTTCTTC. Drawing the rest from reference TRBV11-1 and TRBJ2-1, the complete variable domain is EAEVAQSPRYKITEKSQAVAFWCDPISGHATLYWYRQILGQGPELLVQFQDESVVDDSQLPKDRFSAERLKGVDSTLKIQPAELGDSAMYLCASSLAGTGINNEQFFGPGTRLTVL.

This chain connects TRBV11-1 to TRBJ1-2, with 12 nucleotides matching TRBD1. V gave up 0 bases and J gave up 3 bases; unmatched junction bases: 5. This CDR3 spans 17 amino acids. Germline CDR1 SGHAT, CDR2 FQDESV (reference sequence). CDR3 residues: CASSLAAGTGGDYGYTF. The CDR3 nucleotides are TGTGCCAGCAGCTTAGCGGCCGGGACAGGGGGCGACTATGGCTACACCTTC.

The CDR3 sequence: CASSEPPRTSRYNEQFF. The CDR3 DNA reads TGTGCCAGCAGTGAACCGCCGAGGACTAGCCGATACAATGAGCAGTTCTTC. This chain links TRBV6-1 with TRBJ2-1; 8 nucleotides line up with TRBD2. Germline CDR1 reads MNHNS; CDR2 reads SASEGT. Trimming at V came to 2 bases and at J to 4 bases, leaving 10 bases not matched to a gene. CDR3 size: 17 residues.

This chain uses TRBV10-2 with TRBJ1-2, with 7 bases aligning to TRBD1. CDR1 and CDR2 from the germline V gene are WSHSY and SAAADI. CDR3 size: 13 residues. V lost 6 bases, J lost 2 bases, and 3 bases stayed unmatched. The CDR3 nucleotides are TGCGCCAGCAGGGGGACAGCAAACTATGGCTACACCTTC. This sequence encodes CASRGTANYGYTF.

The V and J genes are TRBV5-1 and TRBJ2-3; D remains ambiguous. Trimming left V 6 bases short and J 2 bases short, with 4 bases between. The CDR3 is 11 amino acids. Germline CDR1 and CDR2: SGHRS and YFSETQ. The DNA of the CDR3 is TGCGCCAGCACCAACACAGATACGCAGTATTTT. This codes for CASTNTDTQYF. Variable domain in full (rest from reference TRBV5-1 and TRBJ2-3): KAGVTQTPRYLIKTRGQQVTLSCSPISGHRSVSWYQQTPGQGLQFLFEYFSETQRNKGNFPGRFSGRQFSNSRSEMNVSTLELGDSALYLCASTNTDTQYFGPGTRLTVL.